This section outlines one TCR beta chain sequence together with its context. Its target is unknown. The CDR3 contains 13 residues. Per the germline V gene, CDR1 is SGDLS and CDR2 is YYNGEE. V was shortened by 3 bases and J by 6 bases, with 13 bases between the two germline ends. This sample is part of a study of metastatic and nonmetastatic thyroid tumors. Study details: Where malignant and benign thyroid patients were concerned, repertoires were compared across blood and tumor or nodule tissue. Study results and caveats: Compared with benign nodules, malignant thyroid tumors were reported to have significantly higher TCR beta diversity in both blood and tumor.

In the original processing: To classify distant metastasis in papillary thyroid cancer, a model was built from CDR3 differences across clinicopathological groups. TCRdb re-analyzed the PCR reads using MiXCR. The V and J calls follow TCRdb's processing rather than the paper's. The sample carries more than 40,000 clones, around 17% recorded once. Treatment of any kind had been given to no patient before thyroid surgery. This TCR came from a female donor with papillary thyroid cancer or a benign thyroid nodule (not recorded which). Some clones in this sample may be carry-over from other donors' samples. The chain couples TRBV9 to TRBJ2-7, with D unclear. Input material: blood. CDR3 nucleotides: TGTGCCAGCAGCGGGACGGCCTCGAGCGAGCAGTACTTC. It encodes CASSGTASSEQYF.